Below, 30 T cell receptor beta chains from the same sample are listed, as sequenced in a study of blood T cell repertoires in COVID-19. The assay was immunoSEQ multiplex PCR, and TCRdb's table has in-frame clones only and misses some. The data hold around 250,000 clones, with roughly 80% observed a single time. Sequencing input: peripheral blood. These receptor sequences come from a woman in her late teens or twenties with acute or convalescent COVID-19.

This chain uses TRBV27 with TRBJ1-2; no firm D call. CDR3 length: 15 residues. Germline values: CDR1 MNHEY, CDR2 SMNVEV (reference sequence). V was clipped by 1 base and J by 5 bases, with 14 bases between them. CDR3 in DNA: TGTGCCAGCAGTTTATGGCCCCCCCCTCAGTATGGCTACACCTTC. Translation gives CASSLWPPPQYGYTF.

The rearrangement uses TRBV7-2 and TRBJ1-2, with 9 bases lining up with TRBD1. Germline V lookup: CDR1 SGHTA, CDR2 FQGNSA. J lost 12 bases, V lost 0 bases, and 11 bases had no gene match. CDR3 length: 15 amino acids. The CDR3: CASSLAPGTGPIDTF. Written as DNA, the CDR3 is TGTGCCAGCAGCTTAGCGCCCGGGACAGGGCCAATCGACACCTTC.

This rearrangement joins TRBV6-2 or TRBV6-3 to TRBJ1-2, with D uncertain. Germline V gene sequence: CDR1 MNHEY, CDR2 SVGEGT. The CDR3 runs 14 residues. V lost 4 bases and J lost 4, with 13 bases in between. CDR3 residues: CASSFPHRVYGYTF. DNA for the CDR3: TGTGCCAGCAGTTTCCCACACCGGGTCTATGGCTACACCTTC.

This chain links TRBV28 with TRBJ2-1; TRBD2 matches 11 bases. This CDR3 has 19 amino acids. V was pared by 3 bases and J by 2 bases, with 12 bases of the junction left unmatched. Per the germline V gene, CDR1 is MDHEN and CDR2 is SYDVKM. The CDR3 DNA is TGTGCCAGCAGTTTTCTTAGCGGGAGGGCCCTCGGCCCCTACAATGAGCAGTTCTTC. Amino acid sequence: CASSFLSGRALGPYNEQFF.

The chain carries TRBV6-6 and TRBJ2-1, with TRBD2 matching 14 bases. Unmatched junction bases numbered 7, after V lost 6 bases and J lost 6 bases. CDR3 length: 16 residues. Per germline, CDR1 MNHNY and CDR2 SVGAGI (reference sequence). DNA for the CDR3: TGTGCCAGCAGCCCAGCCGGACTAGCGGGAGGCAATGAGCAGTTCTTC. Its protein is CASSPAGLAGGNEQFF.

In its sample, this clone was seen a few times. V and J are TRBV19 and TRBJ1-5; 7 bases map to TRBD1. This CDR3 is 16 amino acids long. The germline gives CDR1 LNHDA, CDR2 SQIVND (reference sequence). Germline trimming cut 8 bases from V and 0 bases from J; bases unmatched to any gene: 10. The CDR3 loop is CASLETGTYSNQPQHF. Here the CDR3 DNA reads TGTGCCAGTTTGGAGACAGGGACTTATAGCAATCAGCCCCAGCATTTT. Based on the CDR3 plus reference TRBV19 and TRBJ1-5, the full variable domain is DGGITQSPKYLFRKEGQNVTLSCEQNLNHDAMYWYRQDPGQGLRLIYYSQIVNDFQKGDIAEGYSVSREKKESFPLTVTSAQKNPTAFYLCASLETGTYSNQPQHFGDGTRLSIL.

The genes are TRBV11-2 and TRBJ1-2; D uncertain. The CDR3 is made up of 14 amino acids. The germline V gene encodes CDR1 SGHAT and CDR2 FQNNGV. V lost 1 base and J 8 bases, leaving 14 bases between the germline ends. DNA for the CDR3: TGTGCCAGCAGCTTAGTCGGAGAGGGAGAGGGCTACACCTTC. This codes for CASSLVGEGEGYTF.

The chain recombines TRBV11-2 with TRBJ2-3; D possibly corresponds to TRBD1 (5 bases). The CDR3 extends over 15 amino acids. Trimming pared 4 bases from V and 2 bases from J, leaving 13 bases between. Per the germline V gene, CDR1 is SGHAT and CDR2 is FQNNGV. CDR3: CASSSIYRTTDTQYF. In nucleotides, the CDR3 is TGTGCCAGCAGCTCCATCTACAGGACCACAGATACGCAGTATTTT. Looking up the rest from reference TRBV11-2 and TRBJ2-3 gives the full variable domain: EAGVAQSPRYKIIEKRQSVAFWCNPISGHATLYWYQQILGQGPKLLIQFQNNGVVDDSQLPKDRFSAERLKGVDSTLKIQPAKLEDSAVYLCASSSIYRTTDTQYFGPGTRLTVL.

The CDR3 reads CASSEGGYRDIQYF. CDR3 sequence (DNA): TGTGCCAGCAGTGAAGGCGGGTATCGAGACATTCAGTACTTC. The chain has TRBV2 and TRBJ2-4, with D perhaps TRBD2 (5 bases). This CDR3 has 14 amino acids. V shed 1 base and J shed 8 bases, with 12 bases lying between them. The germline gives CDR1 SNHLY, CDR2 FYNNEI.

The CDR3 spells CASSFIYNEQFF. Written as DNA, the CDR3 is TGTGCCAGCAGCTTCATCTACAATGAGCAGTTCTTC. The V gene is TRBV7-2, the J gene TRBJ2-1; D is unresolved. The V gene's germline CDR1 is SGHTA and CDR2 FQGNSA. The CDR3 is 12 amino acids. V was trimmed by 3 bases and J by 3 bases, leaving 3 bases between them.

The chain has TRBV19 and TRBJ1-5; no firm D call. Trimming removed 6 bases at V and 5 bases at J, with 20 bases between. Germline V CDR1 and CDR2: LNHDA, SQIVND (reference sequence). The CDR3 has 16 residues. The CDR3 DNA sequence: TGTGCCAGTAGGTTCAGTACTATGTACTTGGATCAGCCCCAGCATTTT. Protein: CASRFSTMYLDQPQHF.

J is TRBJ2-1 and V is TRBV7-9; maybe TRBD1 (6 bases). This CDR3 comprises 14 residues. Germline V gives CDR1 SEHNR, CDR2 FQNEAQ (reference sequence). Between the trimmed V and J ends, which lost 5 bases and 7 bases, there was a span of 15 bases. CDR3 loop: CASSLPLQGNEQFF. The CDR3 nucleotides are TGTGCCAGCAGCCTCCCACTACAGGGTAATGAGCAGTTCTTC.

The rearrangement uses TRBV6-5 and TRBJ1-3, with D possibly TRBD1 on 5 matching bases. The CDR3 loop spans 16 amino acids. Germline CDR1 and CDR2: MNHEY and SVGAGI. The V end was cut by 2 bases, the J end by 2 bases, with 13 bases between. CDR3 nucleotide sequence: TGTGCCAGCAGTTACCGGGGGGGGGTAACTGGAAACACCATATATTTT. The encoded protein is CASSYRGGVTGNTIYF.

This clone came up a few times. The V call is TRBV6-6, the J call TRBJ2-7, with TRBD2 identical over 7 bases. V gave up 3 bases and J gave up 3 bases; unmatched junction bases: 5. CDR1 is MNHNY and CDR2 is SVGAGI in the germline V gene (reference sequence). The CDR3 totals 14 residues. The CDR3 DNA is TGTGCCAGCAGTTATCCGGGAGGCAGCTACGAGCAGTACTTC. Protein sequence: CASSYPGGSYEQYF.

V gene TRBV28 combines with J gene TRBJ2-3; the D gene is possibly TRBD1 (5 bases). The CDR3 consists of 15 residues. V gave up 3 bases and J gave up 6 bases, with 16 bases separating them. CDR1 is MDHEN, CDR2 SYDVKM, per germline. The CDR3 DNA reads TGTGCCAGCAGTTTGGGGCTAGTGGTCGGTGATACGCAGTATTTT. It codes for CASSLGLVVGDTQYF.

CDR3 DNA: TGTGCCAGCAGCTCCGGACTAGCGGACTCCTACGAGCAGTACTTC. Its translation: CASSSGLADSYEQYF. The chain employs TRBV7-6 and TRBJ2-7; 10 bases match TRBD2. The CDR3 is 15 residues long. Germline V lookup: CDR1 SGHVS, CDR2 FNYEAQ. The V segment lost 4 bases and the J segment 0 bases; nucleotides outside the gene matches: 3.

The rearrangement joins TRBV6-5 to TRBJ1-1, with D perhaps matching TRBD1 (6 bases). Trimming left V 2 bases short and J 1 base short, with 11 bases between. The CDR3 totals 15 residues. Germline V lookup: CDR1 MNHEY, CDR2 SVGAGI. In DNA form, the CDR3 reads TGTGCCAGCAGTTACGCGGGGGCCCCGAACACTGAAGCTTTCTTT. Translating it yields CASSYAGAPNTEAFF.

V gene TRBV18 combines with J gene TRBJ2-3; 10 positions agree with TRBD1. In germline, CDR1 is KGHSH, CDR2 LQKENI. The CDR3 runs 15 residues. Trimming at V came to 5 bases and at J to 5 bases, leaving 7 bases not matched to a gene. The CDR3 bases are TGTGCCAGCTCAAGAGGGACAGGGGTTAGAGATACGCAGTATTTT. Protein: CASSRGTGVRDTQYF.

The chain links TRBV18 to TRBJ2-6; D is unresolved. The V end was cut by 2 bases, the J end by 2 bases, with 10 bases between. CDR1 is KGHSH, CDR2 LQKENI, per germline. The CDR3 totals 16 residues. This CDR3 is CASSPKTLTGANVLTF. CDR3 bases: TGTGCCAGCTCACCAAAGACATTAACTGGGGCCAACGTCCTGACTTTC.

This chain joins TRBV5-4 and TRBJ2-1, with 13 bases that match TRBD2. J lost 8 bases, V lost 4 bases, and 9 bases had no gene match. The CDR3 covers 16 residues. Germline-derived CDR1 and CDR2 are SGHNT and YYREEE (reference sequence). CDR3 sequence reads: CASSTRTSGSVYEQFF. CDR3 coding DNA: TGTGCCAGCAGCACCCGGACTAGCGGGAGTGTATATGAGCAGTTCTTC.

This clone was recorded only once. The chain couples TRBV13 to TRBJ2-7; 11 bases are a match to TRBD2. The V and J ends lost 7 bases and 0 bases, in that order; junction bases with no gene match: 5. The germline V gene has CDR1 PRHDT and CDR2 FYEKMQ (reference sequence). This CDR3 has 15 amino acids. The CDR3 DNA follows: TGTGCCAGCACTTTAGCGGGAGGGAGCTCCTACGAGCAGTACTTC. Protein: CASTLAGGSSYEQYF.

The chain combines TRBV5-1 with TRBJ1-2, with D maybe TRBD1 (6 bases). Germline V gene lookup returns CDR1 SGHRS and CDR2 YFSETQ. The CDR3 sequence is 15 residues long. With 4 bases removed from V and 3 bases from J, the gap between germline ends came to 16 bases. The CDR3 DNA reads as TGCGCCAGCAGCATAACTTCACAGGGCTACTATGGCTACACCTTC. It specifies CASSITSQGYYGYTF.

V is TRBV29-1 and J is TRBJ2-1; 10 positions match TRBD2. The V gene end was trimmed by 4 bases and the J gene end by 12 bases; junction bases not matched to a gene: 6. Per germline, CDR1 SQVTM and CDR2 ANQGSEA. This CDR3 is built from 12 residues. The DNA of the CDR3 is TGCAGCGTTGGTACTAGCGGGACCCTGCAGTTCTTC. Protein: CSVGTSGTLQFF.

The chain uses TRBV18 and TRBJ2-1; 7 bases are a match to TRBD1. Germline-derived CDR1 and CDR2 are KGHSH and LQKENI. Trimming cost V 0 bases and J 6 bases; bases outside gene matches: 2. This CDR3 contains 14 residues. The CDR3 region is CASSPPSGGNEQFF. CDR3 coding DNA: TGTGCCAGCTCACCACCGTCAGGGGGCAATGAGCAGTTCTTC.

J is TRBJ2-3 and V is TRBV19; 12 bases are a match to TRBD2. The length of the CDR3 is 17 residues. V was clipped by 2 bases and J by 3 bases; unmatched bases: 6. Germline loops: CDR1 LNHDA, CDR2 SQIVND (reference sequence). The chain's CDR3 is CASSITLTSGSTDTQYF. CDR3 bases: TGTGCCAGTAGTATAACATTGACTAGCGGGAGTACAGATACGCAGTATTTT.

CDR3 DNA: TGTGCCATCAGTTCCGCCGACAGGGGGACCACCTACGAGCAGTACTTC. It encodes CAISSADRGTTYEQYF. This chain links TRBV10-3 with TRBJ2-7; 9 bases align to TRBD1. Unmatched junction bases numbered 10, after V lost 5 bases and J lost 2 bases. This CDR3 has 16 residues. The germline V gene has CDR1 ENHRY and CDR2 SYGVKD.

The chain uses TRBV7-8 and TRBJ1-2; D is possibly TRBD1 (5 bases). This CDR3 contains 12 residues. Trimming cost V 2 bases and J 8 bases, with 9 bases left between them. The germline V gene encodes CDR1 SGHVS and CDR2 FQNEAQ. The CDR3 loop is CASSLLRGGYTF. CDR3 in DNA: TGTGCCAGCAGCTTACTCCGGGGGGGCTACACCTTC. The whole variable domain, remainder taken from reference TRBV7-8 and TRBJ1-2, is GAGVSQSPRYKVAKRGQDVALRCDPISGHVSLFWYQQALGQGPEFLTYFQNEAQLDKSGLPSDRFFAERPEGSVSTLKIQRTQQEDSAVYLCASSLLRGGYTFGSGTRLTVV.

This chain connects TRBV7-8 to TRBJ1-1; a possible D gene is TRBD1 (5 bases). Per germline, CDR1 SGHVS and CDR2 FQNEAQ. The CDR3 spans 14 residues. Trimming removed 4 bases at V and 0 bases at J, with 9 bases between. CDR3 sequence reads: CASSSGLLNTEAFF. The CDR3 nucleotides are TGTGCCAGCAGCTCGGGACTTTTGAACACTGAAGCTTTCTTT. Looking up the rest from reference TRBV7-8 and TRBJ1-1 gives the full variable domain: GAGVSQSPRYKVAKRGQDVALRCDPISGHVSLFWYQQALGQGPEFLTYFQNEAQLDKSGLPSDRFFAERPEGSVSTLKIQRTQQEDSAVYLCASSSGLLNTEAFFGQGTRLTVV.

This clone appeared a single time. The chain carries TRBV7-2 and TRBJ1-5; D not certain. V gave up 5 bases and J gave up 5 bases, with 19 bases separating them. The germline V gene encodes CDR1 SGHTA and CDR2 FQGNSA. The CDR3 totals 16 residues. The CDR3 DNA follows: TGTGCCAGCAGCCCAAGGGCGTGGGGAGGCGATCAGCCCCAGCATTTT. Protein sequence: CASSPRAWGGDQPQHF.

The V gene is TRBV7-9, the J gene TRBJ2-3; TRBD1 might be the D (6 bases). CDR3 length: 16 amino acids. Germline loops: CDR1 SEHNR, CDR2 FQNEAQ (reference sequence). The V end lost 7 bases, the J end lost 3 bases, and 20 bases lay between the germline ends. The CDR3 bases are TGTGCCAGCATCCCATCCGAAGGGGGAGAGACAGATACGCAGTATTTT. Protein product: CASIPSEGGETDTQYF.